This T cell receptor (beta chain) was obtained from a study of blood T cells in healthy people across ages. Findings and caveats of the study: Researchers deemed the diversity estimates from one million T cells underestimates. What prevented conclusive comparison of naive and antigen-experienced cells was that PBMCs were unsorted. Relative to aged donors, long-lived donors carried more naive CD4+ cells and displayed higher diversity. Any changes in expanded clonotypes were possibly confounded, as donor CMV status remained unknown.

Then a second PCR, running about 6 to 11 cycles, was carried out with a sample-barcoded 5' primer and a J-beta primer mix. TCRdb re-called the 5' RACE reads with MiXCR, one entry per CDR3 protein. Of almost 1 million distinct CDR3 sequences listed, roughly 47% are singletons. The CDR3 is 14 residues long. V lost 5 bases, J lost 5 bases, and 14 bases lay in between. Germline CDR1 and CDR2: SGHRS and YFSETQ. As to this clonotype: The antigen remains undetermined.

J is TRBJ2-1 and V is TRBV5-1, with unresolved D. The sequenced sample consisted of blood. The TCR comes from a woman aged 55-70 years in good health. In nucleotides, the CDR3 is TGCGCCAGCAGGGTAGGAGAAAGCAACAATGAGCAGTTCTTC. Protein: CASRVGESNNEQFF.